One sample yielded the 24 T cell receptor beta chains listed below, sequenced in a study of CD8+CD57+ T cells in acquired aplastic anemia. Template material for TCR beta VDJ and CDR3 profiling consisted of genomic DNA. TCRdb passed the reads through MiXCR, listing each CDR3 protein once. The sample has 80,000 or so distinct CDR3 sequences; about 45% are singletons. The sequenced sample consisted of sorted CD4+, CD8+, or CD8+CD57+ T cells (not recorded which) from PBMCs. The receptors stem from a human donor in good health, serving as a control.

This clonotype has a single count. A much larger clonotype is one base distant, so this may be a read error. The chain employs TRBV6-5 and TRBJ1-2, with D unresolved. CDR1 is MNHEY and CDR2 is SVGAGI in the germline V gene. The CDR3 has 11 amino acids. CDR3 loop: CAGSYGDGYTF. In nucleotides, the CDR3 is TGTGCCGGCAGTTACGGGGATGGCTACACCTTC.

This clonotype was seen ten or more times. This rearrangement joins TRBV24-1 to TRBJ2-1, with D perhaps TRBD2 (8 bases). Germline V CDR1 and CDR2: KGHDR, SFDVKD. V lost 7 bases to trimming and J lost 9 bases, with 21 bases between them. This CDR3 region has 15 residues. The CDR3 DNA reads TGTGCCACCAGGGGGTTCGGGAGGGGGCAGGGTGAGCAGTTCTTC. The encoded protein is CATRGFGRGQGEQFF.

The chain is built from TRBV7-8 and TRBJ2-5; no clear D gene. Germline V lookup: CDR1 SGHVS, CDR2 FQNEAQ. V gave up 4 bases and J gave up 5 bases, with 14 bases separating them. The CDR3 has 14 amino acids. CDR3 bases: TGTGCCAGCAGCTGGGGTCTTTCGGTTGAGACCCAGTACTTC. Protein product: CASSWGLSVETQYF. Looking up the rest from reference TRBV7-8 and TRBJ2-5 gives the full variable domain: GAGVSQSPRYKVAKRGQDVALRCDPISGHVSLFWYQQALGQGPEFLTYFQNEAQLDKSGLPSDRFFAERPEGSVSTLKIQRTQQEDSAVYLCASSWGLSVETQYFGPGTRLLVL.

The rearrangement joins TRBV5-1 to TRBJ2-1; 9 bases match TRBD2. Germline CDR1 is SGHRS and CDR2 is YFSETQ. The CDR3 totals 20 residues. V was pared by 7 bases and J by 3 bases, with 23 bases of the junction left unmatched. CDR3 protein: CASSPLSAGGRAGSYNEQFF. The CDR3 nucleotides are TGCGCCAGCTCCCCCCTATCAGCTGGCGGGAGGGCCGGAAGCTACAATGAGCAGTTCTTC.

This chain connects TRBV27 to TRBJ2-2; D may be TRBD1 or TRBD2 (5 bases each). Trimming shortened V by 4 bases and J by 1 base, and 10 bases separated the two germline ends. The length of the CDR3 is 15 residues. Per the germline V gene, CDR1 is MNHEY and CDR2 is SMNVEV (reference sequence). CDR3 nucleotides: TGTGCCAGCAGTTCGGGACCTCGGAACACCGGGGAGCTGTTTTTT. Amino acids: CASSSGPRNTGELFF.

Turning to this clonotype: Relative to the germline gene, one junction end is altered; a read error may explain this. The CDR3, as DNA: TGTGCCAGCCCGCGTCCGCCGCATTTT. Amino acids: CASPRPPHF. The chain couples TRBV6-4 to TRBJ1-3, with D unclear. The CDR3 runs to 9 residues. Germline CDR1 reads MRHNA; CDR2 reads SNTAGT.

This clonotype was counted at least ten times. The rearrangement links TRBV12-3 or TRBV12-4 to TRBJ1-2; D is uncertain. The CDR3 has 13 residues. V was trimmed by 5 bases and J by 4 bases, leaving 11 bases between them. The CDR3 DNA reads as TGTGCCAGCAGTAAAAAGTGGGGCTATGGCTACACCTTC. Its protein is CASSKKWGYGYTF.

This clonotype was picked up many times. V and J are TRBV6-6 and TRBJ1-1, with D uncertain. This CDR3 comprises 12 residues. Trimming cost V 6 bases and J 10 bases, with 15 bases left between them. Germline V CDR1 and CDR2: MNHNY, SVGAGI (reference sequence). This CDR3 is CASRPKGSGAFF. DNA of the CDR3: TGTGCCAGCAGGCCTAAGGGCAGTGGAGCTTTCTTT.

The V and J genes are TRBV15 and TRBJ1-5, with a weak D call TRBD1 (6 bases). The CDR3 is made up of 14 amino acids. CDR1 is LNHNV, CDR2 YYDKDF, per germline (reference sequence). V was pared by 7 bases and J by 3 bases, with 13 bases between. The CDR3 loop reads CATTSGANNQPQHF. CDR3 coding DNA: TGTGCCACCACCTCGGGGGCCAACAATCAGCCCCAGCATTTT.

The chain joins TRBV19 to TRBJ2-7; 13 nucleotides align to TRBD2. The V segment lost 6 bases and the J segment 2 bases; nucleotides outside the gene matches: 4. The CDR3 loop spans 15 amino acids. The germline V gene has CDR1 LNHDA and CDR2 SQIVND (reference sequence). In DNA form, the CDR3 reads TGTGCCAGTAGCACTAGCGGGGGGGGAACCTACGAGCAGTACTTC. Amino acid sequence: CASSTSGGGTYEQYF.

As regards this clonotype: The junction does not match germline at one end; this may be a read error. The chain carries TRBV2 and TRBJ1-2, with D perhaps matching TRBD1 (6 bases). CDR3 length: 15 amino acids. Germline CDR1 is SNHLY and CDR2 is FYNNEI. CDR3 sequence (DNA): TGTGCCAGCAGTGAGGGTACTACAGGGACCTATGGCTGCACCTTC. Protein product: CASSEGTTGTYGCTF. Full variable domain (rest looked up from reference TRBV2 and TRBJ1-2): EPEVTQTPSHQVTQMGQEVILRCVPISNHLYFYWYRQILGQKVEFLVSFYNNEISEKSEIFDDQFSVERPDGSNFTLKIRSTKLEDSAMYFCASSEGTTGTYGCTFGSGTRLTVV.

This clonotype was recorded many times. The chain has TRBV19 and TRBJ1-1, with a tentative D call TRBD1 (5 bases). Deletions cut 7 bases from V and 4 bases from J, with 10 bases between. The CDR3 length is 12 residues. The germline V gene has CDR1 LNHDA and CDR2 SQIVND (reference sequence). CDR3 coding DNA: TGTGCCAGTAAGGGGATGGCCACTGAAGCTTTCTTT. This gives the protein CASKGMATEAFF.

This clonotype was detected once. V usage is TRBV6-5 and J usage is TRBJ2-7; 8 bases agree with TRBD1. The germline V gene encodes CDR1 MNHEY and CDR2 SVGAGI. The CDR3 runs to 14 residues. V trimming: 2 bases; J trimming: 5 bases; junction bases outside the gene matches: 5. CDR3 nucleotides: TGTGCCAGCAGTTACGGACAGGGTGGTGACGAGCAGTACTTC. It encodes CASSYGQGGDEQYF.

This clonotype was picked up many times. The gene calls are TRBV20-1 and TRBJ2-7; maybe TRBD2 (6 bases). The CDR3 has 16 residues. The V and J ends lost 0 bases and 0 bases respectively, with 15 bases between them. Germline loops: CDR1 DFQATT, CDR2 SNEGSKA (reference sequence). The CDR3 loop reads CSARDWVAVSSYEQYF. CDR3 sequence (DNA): TGCAGTGCTAGAGATTGGGTAGCGGTTAGCTCCTACGAGCAGTACTTC.

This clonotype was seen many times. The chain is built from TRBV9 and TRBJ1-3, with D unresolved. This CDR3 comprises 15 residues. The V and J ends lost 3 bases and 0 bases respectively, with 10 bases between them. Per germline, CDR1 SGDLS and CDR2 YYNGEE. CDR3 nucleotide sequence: TGTGCCAGCAGCGAGGACGCACGCTCTGGAAACACCATATATTTT. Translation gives CASSEDARSGNTIYF.

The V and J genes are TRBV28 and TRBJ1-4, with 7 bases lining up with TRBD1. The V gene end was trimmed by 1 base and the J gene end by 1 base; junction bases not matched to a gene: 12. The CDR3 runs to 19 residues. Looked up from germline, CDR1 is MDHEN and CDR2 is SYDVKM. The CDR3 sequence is CASSLFGRGMGVTNEKLFF. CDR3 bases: TGTGCCAGCAGTTTATTCGGCAGGGGGATGGGGGTAACTAATGAAAAACTGTTTTTT. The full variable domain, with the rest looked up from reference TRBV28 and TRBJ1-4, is DVKVTQSSRYLVKRTGEKVFLECVQDMDHENMFWYRQDPGLGLRLIYFSYDVKMKEKGDIPEGYSVSREKKERFSLILESASTNQTSMYLCASSLFGRGMGVTNEKLFFGSGTQLSVL.

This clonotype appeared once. The CDR3 here is CASSEVQRGGYTF. CDR3 in DNA: TGTGCCAGCAGTGAAGTGCAGAGGGGTGGCTACACCTTC. V usage is TRBV2 and J usage is TRBJ1-2; D is possibly TRBD1 (5 bases). There are 13 residues in the CDR3. In germline, CDR1 is SNHLY, CDR2 FYNNEI. The V and J ends lost 1 base and 7 bases respectively, with 10 bases between them.

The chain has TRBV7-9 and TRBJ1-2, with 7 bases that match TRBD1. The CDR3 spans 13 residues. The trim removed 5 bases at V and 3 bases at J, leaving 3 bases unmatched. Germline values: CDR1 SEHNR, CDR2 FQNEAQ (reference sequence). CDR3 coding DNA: TGTGCCAGCAGCCGAGACAGGGACTATGGCTACACCTTC. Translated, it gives CASSRDRDYGYTF.

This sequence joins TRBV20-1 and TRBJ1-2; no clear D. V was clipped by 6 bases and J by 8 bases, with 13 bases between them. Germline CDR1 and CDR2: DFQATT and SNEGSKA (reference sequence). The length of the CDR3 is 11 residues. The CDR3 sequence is CSAGEGFGYTF. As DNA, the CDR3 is TGCAGTGCCGGAGAAGGGTTCGGCTACACCTTC.

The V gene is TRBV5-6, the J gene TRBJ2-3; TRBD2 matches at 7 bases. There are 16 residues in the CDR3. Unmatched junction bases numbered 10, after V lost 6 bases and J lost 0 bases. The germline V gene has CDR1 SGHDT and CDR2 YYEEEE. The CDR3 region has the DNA TGTGCCAGCATATCGTCTAGCGGAACTAGCACAGATACGCAGTATTTT. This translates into CASISSSGTSTDTQYF.

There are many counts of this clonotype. The CDR3 protein is CASSPDRGRGQPQHF. Written as DNA, the CDR3 is TGTGCCAGCAGCCCCGACAGGGGAAGGGGCCAGCCCCAGCATTTT. The chain combines TRBV7-2 with TRBJ1-5, with TRBD1 identical over 8 bases. CDR3 size: 15 residues. CDR1 and CDR2 (germline): SGHTA, FQGNSA. V gave up 5 bases and J gave up 7 bases; unmatched junction bases: 10.

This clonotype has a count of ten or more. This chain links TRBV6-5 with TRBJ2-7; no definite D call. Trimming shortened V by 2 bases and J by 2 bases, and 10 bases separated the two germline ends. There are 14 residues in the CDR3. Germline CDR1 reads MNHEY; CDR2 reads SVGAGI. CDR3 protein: CASSYDGRAYEQYF. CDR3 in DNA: TGTGCCAGCAGTTACGACGGCAGAGCCTACGAGCAGTACTTC.

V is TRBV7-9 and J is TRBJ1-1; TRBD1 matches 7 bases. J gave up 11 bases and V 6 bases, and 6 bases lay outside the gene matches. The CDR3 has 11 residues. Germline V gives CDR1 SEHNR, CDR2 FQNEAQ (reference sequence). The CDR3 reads CASSYDRAAFF. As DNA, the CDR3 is TGTGCCAGCAGTTACGACAGGGCTGCTTTCTTT.

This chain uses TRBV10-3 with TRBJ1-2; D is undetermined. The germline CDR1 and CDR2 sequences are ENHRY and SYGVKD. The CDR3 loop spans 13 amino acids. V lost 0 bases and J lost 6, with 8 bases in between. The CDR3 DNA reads TGTGCCATCAGTGAGTCGAGGGTAGATGGCTACACCTTC. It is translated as CAISESRVDGYTF.